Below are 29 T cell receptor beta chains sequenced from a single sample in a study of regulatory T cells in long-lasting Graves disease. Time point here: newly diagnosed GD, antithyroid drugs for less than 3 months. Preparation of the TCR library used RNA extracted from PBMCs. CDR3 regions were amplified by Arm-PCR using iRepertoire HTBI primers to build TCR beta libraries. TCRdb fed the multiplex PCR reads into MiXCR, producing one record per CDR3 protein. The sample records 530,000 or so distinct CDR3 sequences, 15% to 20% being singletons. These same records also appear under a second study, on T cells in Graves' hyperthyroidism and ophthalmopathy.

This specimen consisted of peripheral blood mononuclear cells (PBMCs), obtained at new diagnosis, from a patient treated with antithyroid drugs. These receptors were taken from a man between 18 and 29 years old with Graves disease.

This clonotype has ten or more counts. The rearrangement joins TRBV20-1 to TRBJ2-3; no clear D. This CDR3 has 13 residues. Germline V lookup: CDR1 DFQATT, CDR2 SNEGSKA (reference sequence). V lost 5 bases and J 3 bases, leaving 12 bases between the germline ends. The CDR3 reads CSACPLRTDTQYF. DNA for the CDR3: TGCAGTGCTTGCCCCCTCCGGACAGATACGCAGTATTTT.

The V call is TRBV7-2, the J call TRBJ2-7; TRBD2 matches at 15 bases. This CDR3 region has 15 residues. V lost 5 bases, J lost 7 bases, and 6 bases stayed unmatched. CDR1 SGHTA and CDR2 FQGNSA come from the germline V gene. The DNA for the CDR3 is TGTGCCAGCAGCCAGATGGGACTAGCGGGAGGTGAGCAGTACTTC. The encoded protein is CASSQMGLAGGEQYF.

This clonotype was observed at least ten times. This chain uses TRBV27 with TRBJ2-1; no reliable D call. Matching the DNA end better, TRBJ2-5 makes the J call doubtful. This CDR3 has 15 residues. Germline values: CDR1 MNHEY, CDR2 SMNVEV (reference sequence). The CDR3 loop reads CASSLSTVSRETQYF. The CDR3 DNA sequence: TGTGCCAGCAGTTTATCCACAGTGAGCCGGGAGACCCAGTACTTC.

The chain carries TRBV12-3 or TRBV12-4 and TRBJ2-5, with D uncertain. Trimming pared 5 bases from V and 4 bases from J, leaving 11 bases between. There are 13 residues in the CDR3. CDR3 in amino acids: CASSRLFLETQYF. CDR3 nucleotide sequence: TGTGCCAGCAGTCGACTTTTTCTAGAGACCCAGTACTTC.

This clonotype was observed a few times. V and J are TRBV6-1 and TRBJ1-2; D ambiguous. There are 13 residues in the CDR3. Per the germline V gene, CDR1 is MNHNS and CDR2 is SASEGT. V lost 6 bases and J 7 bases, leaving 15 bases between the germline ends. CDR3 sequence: CASRRREEGGYTF. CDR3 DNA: TGTGCCAGCAGAAGGCGGGAGGAGGGTGGCTACACCTTC.

In DNA, the CDR3 is TGTGCCAGCAGCGTCTGGGGACAGGGCGGTGCCCCAACCTACGAGCAGTACTTC. This encodes CASSVWGQGGAPTYEQYF. The genes are TRBV11-2 and TRBJ2-7, with TRBD1 identical over 9 bases. V trimming: 5 bases; J trimming: 2 bases; junction bases outside the gene matches: 16. CDR1 and CDR2 from the germline V gene are SGHAT and FQNNGV. The CDR3 length is 18 residues. Full variable domain (outside the CDR3, taken from reference TRBV11-2 and TRBJ2-7): EAGVAQSPRYKIIEKRQSVAFWCNPISGHATLYWYQQILGQGPKLLIQFQNNGVVDDSQLPKDRFSAERLKGVDSTLKIQPAKLEDSAVYLCASSVWGQGGAPTYEQYFGPGTRLTVT.

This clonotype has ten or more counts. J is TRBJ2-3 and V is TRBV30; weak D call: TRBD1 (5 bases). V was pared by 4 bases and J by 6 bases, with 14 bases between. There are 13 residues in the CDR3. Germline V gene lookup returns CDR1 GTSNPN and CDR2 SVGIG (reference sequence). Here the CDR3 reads CAWTIEAGDTQYF. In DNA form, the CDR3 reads TGTGCCTGGACTATAGAAGCAGGGGATACGCAGTATTTT.

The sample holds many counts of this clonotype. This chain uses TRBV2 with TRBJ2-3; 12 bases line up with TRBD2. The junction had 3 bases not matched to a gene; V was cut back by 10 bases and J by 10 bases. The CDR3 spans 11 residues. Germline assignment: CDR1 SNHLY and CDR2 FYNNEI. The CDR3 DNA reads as TGTGCCACCCTAGCGGGAGGGGCGCAGTATTTT. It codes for CATLAGGAQYF.

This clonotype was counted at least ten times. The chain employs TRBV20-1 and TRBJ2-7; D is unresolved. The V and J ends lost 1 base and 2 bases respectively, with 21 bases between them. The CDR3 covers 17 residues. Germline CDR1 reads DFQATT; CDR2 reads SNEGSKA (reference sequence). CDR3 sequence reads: CSARVVGRRPTPYEQYF. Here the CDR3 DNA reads TGCAGTGCTAGAGTCGTTGGGCGGCGTCCTACCCCCTACGAGCAGTACTTC.

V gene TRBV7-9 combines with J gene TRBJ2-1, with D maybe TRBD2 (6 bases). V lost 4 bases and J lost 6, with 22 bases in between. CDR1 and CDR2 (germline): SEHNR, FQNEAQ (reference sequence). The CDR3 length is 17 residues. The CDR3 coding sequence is TGTGCCAGCAGCTCAATCGGGGCGGGCGGGATACGCAATGAGCAGTTCTTC. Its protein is CASSSIGAGGIRNEQFF.

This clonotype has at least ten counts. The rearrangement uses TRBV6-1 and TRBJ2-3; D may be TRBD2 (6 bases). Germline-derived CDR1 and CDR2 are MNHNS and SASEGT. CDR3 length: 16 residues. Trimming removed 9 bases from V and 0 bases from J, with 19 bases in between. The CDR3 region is CASAGETRGSTDTQYF. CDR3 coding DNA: TGTGCCAGTGCTGGGGAGACACGGGGGAGCACAGATACGCAGTATTTT.

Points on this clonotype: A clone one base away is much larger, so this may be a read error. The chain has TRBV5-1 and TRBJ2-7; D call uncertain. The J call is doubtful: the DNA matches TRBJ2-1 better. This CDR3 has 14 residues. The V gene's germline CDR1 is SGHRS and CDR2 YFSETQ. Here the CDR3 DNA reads TGCGCCAGCAGCTTTGCAGCCGGAACCTACGAGCAGTTCTTC. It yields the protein CASSFAAGTYEQFF.

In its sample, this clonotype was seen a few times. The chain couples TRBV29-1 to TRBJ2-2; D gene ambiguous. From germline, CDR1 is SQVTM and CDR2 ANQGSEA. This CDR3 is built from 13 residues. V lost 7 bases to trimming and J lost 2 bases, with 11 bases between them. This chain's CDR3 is CSALRPNTGELFF. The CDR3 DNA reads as TGCAGCGCCCTCCGACCCAACACCGGGGAGCTGTTTTTT.

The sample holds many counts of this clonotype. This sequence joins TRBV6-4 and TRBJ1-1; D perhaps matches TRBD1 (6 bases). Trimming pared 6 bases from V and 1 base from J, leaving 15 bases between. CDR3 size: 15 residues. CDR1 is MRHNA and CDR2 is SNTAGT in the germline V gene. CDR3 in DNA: TGTGCCAGCAGACCGCAGGGGAATACGAACACTGAAGCTTTCTTT. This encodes CASRPQGNTNTEAFF.

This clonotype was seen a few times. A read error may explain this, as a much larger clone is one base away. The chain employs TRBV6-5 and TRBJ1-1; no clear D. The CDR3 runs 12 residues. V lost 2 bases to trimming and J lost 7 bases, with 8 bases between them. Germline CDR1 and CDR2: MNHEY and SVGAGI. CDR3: CASSYSDVEAFF. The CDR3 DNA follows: TGTGCCAGCAGTTACAGCGATGTTGAAGCTTTCTTT.

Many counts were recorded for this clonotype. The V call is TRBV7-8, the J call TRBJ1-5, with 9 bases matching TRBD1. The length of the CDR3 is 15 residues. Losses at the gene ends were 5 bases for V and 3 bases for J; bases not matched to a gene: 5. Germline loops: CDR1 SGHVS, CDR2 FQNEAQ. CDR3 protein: CASSDRTGANQPQHF. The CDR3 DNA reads TGTGCCAGCAGCGATCGGACAGGGGCCAATCAGCCCCAGCATTTT.

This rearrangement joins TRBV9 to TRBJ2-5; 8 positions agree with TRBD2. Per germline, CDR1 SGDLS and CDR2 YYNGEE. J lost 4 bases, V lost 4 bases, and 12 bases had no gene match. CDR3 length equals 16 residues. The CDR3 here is CASSPHLSGSGETQYF. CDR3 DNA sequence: TGTGCCAGCAGCCCACATTTAAGCGGGAGTGGAGAGACCCAGTACTTC. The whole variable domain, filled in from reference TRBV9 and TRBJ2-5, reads DSGVTQTPKHLITATGQRVTLRCSPRSGDLSVYWYQQSLDQGLQFLIQYYNGEERAKGNILERFSAQQFPDLHSELNLSSLELGDSALYFCASSPHLSGSGETQYFGPGTRLLVL.

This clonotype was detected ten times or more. The CDR3 is CASSGTGRNEQFF. CDR3 DNA: TGTGCCAGCAGCGGGACAGGGCGGAATGAGCAGTTCTTC. The rearrangement joins TRBV14 to TRBJ2-1; TRBD1 agrees at 9 bases. The V gene end was trimmed by 5 bases and the J gene end by 7 bases; junction bases not matched to a gene: 3. Germline loops: CDR1 SGHDN, CDR2 FVKESK. CDR3 length equals 13 residues.

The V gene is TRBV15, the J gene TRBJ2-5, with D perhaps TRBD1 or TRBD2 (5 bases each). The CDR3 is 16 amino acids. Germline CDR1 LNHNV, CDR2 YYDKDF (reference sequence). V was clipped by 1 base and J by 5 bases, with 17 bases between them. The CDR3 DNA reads TGTGCCACCAGCAGAGGTTCTTCGGGGCCGGGGGAGACCCAGTACTTC. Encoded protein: CATSRGSSGPGETQYF. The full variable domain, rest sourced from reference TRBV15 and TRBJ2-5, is DAMVIQNPRYQVTQFGKPVTLSCSQTLNHNVMYWYQQKSSQAPKLLFHYYDKDFNNEADTPDNFQSRRPNTSFCFLDIRSPGLGDTAMYLCATSRGSSGPGETQYFGPGTRLLVL.

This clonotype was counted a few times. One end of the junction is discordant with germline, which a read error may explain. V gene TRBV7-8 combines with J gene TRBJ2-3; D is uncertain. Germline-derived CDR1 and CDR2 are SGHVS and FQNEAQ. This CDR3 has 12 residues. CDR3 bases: TGTGCCAGCAGCTTAGAAGGCCGTTCGGTGGATTTT. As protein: CASSLEGRSVDF.

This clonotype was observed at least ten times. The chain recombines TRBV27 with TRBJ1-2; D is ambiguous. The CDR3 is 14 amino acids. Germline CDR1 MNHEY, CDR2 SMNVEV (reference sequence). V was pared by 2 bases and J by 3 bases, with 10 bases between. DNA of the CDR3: TGTGCCAGCAGTTTAACAGCGGGCGACTATGGCTACACCTTC. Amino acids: CASSLTAGDYGYTF.

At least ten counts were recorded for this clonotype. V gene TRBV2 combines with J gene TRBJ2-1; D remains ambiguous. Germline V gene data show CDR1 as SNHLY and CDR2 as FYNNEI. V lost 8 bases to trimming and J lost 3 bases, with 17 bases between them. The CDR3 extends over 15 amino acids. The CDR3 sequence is CASLESTAYYNEQFF. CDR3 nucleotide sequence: TGTGCCAGCCTTGAATCGACTGCTTACTACAATGAGCAGTTCTTC.

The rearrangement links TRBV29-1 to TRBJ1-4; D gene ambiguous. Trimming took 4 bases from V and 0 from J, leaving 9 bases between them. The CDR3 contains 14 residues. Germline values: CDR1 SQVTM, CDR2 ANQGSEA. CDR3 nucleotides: TGCAGCGTTGTAGGTGTTGCAACTAATGAAAAACTGTTTTTT. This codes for CSVVGVATNEKLFF.

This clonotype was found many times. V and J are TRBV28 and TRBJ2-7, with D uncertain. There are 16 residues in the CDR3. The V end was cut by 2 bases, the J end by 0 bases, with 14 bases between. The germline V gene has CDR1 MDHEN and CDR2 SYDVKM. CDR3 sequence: CASSLRRNSFSYEQYF. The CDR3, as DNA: TGTGCCAGCAGTTTACGGCGGAACTCCTTCTCCTACGAGCAGTACTTC. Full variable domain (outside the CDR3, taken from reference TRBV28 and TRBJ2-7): DVKVTQSSRYLVKRTGEKVFLECVQDMDHENMFWYRQDPGLGLRLIYFSYDVKMKEKGDIPEGYSVSREKKERFSLILESASTNQTSMYLCASSLRRNSFSYEQYFGPGTRLTVT.

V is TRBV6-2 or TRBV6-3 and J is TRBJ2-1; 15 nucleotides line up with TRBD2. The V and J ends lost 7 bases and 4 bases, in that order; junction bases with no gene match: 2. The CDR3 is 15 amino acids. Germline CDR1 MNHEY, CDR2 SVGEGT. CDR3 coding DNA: TGTGCCAGCACCGGACTAGCGGGGGGGTACAATGAGCAGTTCTTC. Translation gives CASTGLAGGYNEQFF.

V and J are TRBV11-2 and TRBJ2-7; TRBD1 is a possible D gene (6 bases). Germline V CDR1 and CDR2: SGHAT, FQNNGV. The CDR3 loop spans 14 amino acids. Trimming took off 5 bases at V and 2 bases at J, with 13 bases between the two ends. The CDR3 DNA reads TGTGCCAGCAGCCGCACTAACAGGGCCTACGAGCAGTACTTC. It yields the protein CASSRTNRAYEQYF.

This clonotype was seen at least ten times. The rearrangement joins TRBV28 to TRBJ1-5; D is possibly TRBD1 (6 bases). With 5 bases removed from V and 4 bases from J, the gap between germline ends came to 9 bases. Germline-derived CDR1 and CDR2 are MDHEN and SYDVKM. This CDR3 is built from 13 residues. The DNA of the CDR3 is TGTGCCAGCAGTCGGGACATTAATCAGCCCCAGCATTTT. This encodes CASSRDINQPQHF.

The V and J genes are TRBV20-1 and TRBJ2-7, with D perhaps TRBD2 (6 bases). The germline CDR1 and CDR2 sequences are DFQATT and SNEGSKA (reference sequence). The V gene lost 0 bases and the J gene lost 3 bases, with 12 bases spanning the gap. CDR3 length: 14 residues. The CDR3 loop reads CSARDWSEGYEQYF. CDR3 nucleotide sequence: TGCAGTGCTAGAGATTGGTCGGAGGGCTACGAGCAGTACTTC.

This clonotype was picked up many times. This CDR3 is CASSLERGAYEQYF. The CDR3 DNA reads TGTGCCAGCAGCTTAGAGAGGGGGGCCTACGAGCAGTACTTC. The gene calls are TRBV11-2 and TRBJ2-7; D is perhaps TRBD1 or TRBD2 (6 bases each). CDR1 and CDR2 from the germline V gene are SGHAT and FQNNGV. The CDR3 consists of 14 residues. V lost 0 bases and J 2 bases, leaving 8 bases between the germline ends. The variable domain in full, completed from reference TRBV11-2 and TRBJ2-7, reads EAGVAQSPRYKIIEKRQSVAFWCNPISGHATLYWYQQILGQGPKLLIQFQNNGVVDDSQLPKDRFSAERLKGVDSTLKIQPAKLEDSAVYLCASSLERGAYEQYFGPGTRLTVT.